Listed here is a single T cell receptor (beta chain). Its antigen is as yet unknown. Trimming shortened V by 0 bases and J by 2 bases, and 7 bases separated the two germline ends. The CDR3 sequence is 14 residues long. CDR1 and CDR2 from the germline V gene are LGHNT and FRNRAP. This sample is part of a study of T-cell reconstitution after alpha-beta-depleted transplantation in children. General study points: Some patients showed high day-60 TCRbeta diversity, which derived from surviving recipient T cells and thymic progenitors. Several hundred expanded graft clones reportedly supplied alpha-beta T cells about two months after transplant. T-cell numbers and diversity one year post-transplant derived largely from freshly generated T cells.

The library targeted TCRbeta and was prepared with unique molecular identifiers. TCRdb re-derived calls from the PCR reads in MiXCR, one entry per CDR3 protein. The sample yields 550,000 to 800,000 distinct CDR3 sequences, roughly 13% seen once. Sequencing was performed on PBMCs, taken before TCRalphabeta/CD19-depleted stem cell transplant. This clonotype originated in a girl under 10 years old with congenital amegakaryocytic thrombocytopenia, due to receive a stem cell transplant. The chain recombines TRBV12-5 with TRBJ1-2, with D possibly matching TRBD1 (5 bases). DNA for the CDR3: TGTGCTAGTGGTTTGGTACGGGACAACTATGGCTACACCTTC. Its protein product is CASGLVRDNYGYTF.